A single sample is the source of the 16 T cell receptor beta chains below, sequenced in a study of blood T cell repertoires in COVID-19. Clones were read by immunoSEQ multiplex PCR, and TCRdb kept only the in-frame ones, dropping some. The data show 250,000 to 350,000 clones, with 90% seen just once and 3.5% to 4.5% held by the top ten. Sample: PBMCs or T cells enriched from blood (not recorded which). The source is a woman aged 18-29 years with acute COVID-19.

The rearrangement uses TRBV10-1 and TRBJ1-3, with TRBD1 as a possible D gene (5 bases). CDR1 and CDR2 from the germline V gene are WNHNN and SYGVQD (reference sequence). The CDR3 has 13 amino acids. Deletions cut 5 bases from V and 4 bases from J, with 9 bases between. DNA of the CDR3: TGCGCCAGCAGTAGGTCAGGGGGAAACACCATATATTTT. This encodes CASSRSGGNTIYF.

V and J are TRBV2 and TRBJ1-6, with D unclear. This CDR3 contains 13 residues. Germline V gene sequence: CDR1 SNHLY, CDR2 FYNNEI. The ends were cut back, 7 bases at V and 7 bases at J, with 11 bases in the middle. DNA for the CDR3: TGTGCCAGCACTGGCAGTGTAAATTCACCCCTCCACTTT. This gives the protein CASTGSVNSPLHF.

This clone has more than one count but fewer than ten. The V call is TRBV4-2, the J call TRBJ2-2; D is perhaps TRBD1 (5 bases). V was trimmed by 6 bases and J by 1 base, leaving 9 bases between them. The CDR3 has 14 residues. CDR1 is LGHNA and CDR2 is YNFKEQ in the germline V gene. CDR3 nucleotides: TGTGCCAGCAGATCTGGACAGAACACCGGGGAGCTGTTTTTT. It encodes CASRSGQNTGELFF.

The chain's CDR3 is CASSYTGAGLNTEAFF. The CDR3 region has the DNA TGTGCCAGCAGTTATACAGGGGCGGGCTTGAACACTGAAGCTTTCTTT. This chain connects TRBV6-5 to TRBJ1-1, with 7 bases fitting TRBD1. Germline assignment: CDR1 MNHEY and CDR2 SVGAGI. The CDR3 is 16 residues long. V was pared by 3 bases and J by 0 bases, with 7 bases of the junction left unmatched.

The CDR3 DNA reads as TGTGCCAGCAGCTTAACCCTAGCTGCCGGGGAGCTGTTTTTT. This codes for CASSLTLAAGELFF. The chain carries TRBV11-2 and TRBJ2-2; the D gene is possibly TRBD2 (5 bases). Trimming shortened V by 2 bases and J by 6 bases, and 10 bases separated the two germline ends. The germline gives CDR1 SGHAT, CDR2 FQNNGV. This CDR3 comprises 14 residues. Based on the CDR3 plus reference TRBV11-2 and TRBJ2-2, the full variable domain is EAGVAQSPRYKIIEKRQSVAFWCNPISGHATLYWYQQILGQGPKLLIQFQNNGVVDDSQLPKDRFSAERLKGVDSTLKIQPAKLEDSAVYLCASSLTLAAGELFFGEGSRLTVL.

CDR3 bases: TGCGCCAGCAGCCGCGGGGTACGGGGCGGTAAAACGATCGAGCAGTACTTC. This sequence encodes CASSRGVRGGKTIEQYF. The chain joins TRBV5-1 to TRBJ2-7; D perhaps matches TRBD2 (6 bases). The germline V gene has CDR1 SGHRS and CDR2 YFSETQ. Trimming cost V 4 bases and J 6 bases, with 26 bases left between them. The CDR3 totals 17 residues.

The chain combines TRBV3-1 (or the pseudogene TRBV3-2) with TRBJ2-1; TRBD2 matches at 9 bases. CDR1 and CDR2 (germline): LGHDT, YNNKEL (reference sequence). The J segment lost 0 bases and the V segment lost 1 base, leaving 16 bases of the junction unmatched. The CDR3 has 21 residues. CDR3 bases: TGTGCCAGCAGCCAAGCGAGGATCCTAGCGGGGCCCCTTAGCTCCTACAATGAGCAGTTCTTC. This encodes CASSQARILAGPLSSYNEQFF.

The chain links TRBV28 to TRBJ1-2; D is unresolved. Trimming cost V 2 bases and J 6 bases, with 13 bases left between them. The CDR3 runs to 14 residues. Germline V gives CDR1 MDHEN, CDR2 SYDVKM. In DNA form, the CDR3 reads TGTGCCAGCAGTTTAATGCAGGATACTCATGGCTACACCTTC. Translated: CASSLMQDTHGYTF.

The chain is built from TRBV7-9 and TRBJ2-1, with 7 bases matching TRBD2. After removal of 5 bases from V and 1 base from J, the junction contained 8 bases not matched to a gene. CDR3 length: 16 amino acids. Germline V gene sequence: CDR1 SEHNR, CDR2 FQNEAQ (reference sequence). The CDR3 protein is CASSPGTTLSYNEQFF. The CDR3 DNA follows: TGTGCCAGCAGCCCGGGGACTACTCTTTCCTACAATGAGCAGTTCTTC. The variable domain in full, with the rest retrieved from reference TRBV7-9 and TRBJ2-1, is DTGVSQNPRHKITKRGQNVTFRCDPISEHNRLYWYRQTLGQGPEFLTYFQNEAQLEKSRLLSDRFSAERPKGSFSTLEIQRTEQGDSAMYLCASSPGTTLSYNEQFFGPGTRLTVL.

This CDR3 is CASSLSTVNTEAFF. The CDR3 DNA reads TGTGCCAGCAGTTTATCGACAGTGAACACTGAAGCTTTCTTT. The V call is TRBV27, the J call TRBJ1-1; perhaps TRBD1 as D (5 bases). This CDR3 has 14 residues. V was cut by 0 bases and J by 0 bases, with 5 bases left in between. Germline assignment: CDR1 MNHEY and CDR2 SMNVEV (reference sequence).

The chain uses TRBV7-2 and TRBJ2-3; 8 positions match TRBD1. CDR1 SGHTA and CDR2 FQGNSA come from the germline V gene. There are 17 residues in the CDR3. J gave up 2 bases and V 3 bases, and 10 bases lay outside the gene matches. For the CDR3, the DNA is TGTGCCAGCAGCTTCCCTCAGGAGCAGGGGGCCACAGATACGCAGTATTTT. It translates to CASSFPQEQGATDTQYF.

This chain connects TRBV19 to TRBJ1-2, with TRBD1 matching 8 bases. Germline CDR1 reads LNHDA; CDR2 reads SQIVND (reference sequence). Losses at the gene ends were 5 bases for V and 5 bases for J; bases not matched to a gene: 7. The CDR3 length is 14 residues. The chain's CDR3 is CASSSFDRGYGYTF. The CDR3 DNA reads TGTGCCAGTAGTTCTTTCGACAGGGGTTATGGCTACACCTTC.

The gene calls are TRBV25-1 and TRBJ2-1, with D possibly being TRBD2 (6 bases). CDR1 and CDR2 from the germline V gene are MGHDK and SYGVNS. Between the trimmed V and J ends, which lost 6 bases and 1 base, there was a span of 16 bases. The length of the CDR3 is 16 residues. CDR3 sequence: CASSLPGEESYNEQFF. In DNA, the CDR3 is TGTGCCAGCAGCCTTCCGGGGGAGGAGTCCTACAATGAGCAGTTCTTC.

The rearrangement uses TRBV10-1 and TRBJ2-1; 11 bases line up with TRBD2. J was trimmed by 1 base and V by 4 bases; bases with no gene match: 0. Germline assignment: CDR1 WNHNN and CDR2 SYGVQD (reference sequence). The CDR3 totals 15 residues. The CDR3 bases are TGCGCCAGCAGTGGGACTAGCGGGTCCTACAATGAGCAGTTCTTC. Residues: CASSGTSGSYNEQFF.

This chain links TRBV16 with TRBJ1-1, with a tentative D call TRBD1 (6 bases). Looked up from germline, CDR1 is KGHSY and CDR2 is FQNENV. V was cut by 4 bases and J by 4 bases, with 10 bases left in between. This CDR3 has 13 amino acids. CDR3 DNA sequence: TGTGCCAGCAGCCCCTCCAGGGGCACTGAAGCTTTCTTT. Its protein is CASSPSRGTEAFF.

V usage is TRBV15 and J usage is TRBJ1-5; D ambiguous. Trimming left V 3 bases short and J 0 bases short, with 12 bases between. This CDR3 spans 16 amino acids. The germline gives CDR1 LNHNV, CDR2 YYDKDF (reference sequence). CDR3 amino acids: CATSSKVGYSNQPQHF. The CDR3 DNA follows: TGTGCCACCAGCAGTAAAGTCGGGTATAGCAATCAGCCCCAGCATTTT.